These 32 T cell receptor beta chains were all obtained from the same sample, sequenced in a study of blood T cell repertoires in COVID-19. TCRdb's copy holds only in-frame clones and misses some; the assay was immunoSEQ multiplex PCR. Of about 170,000 clones in the sample, roughly 88% were seen once. Sequenced input: peripheral blood. Receptors originate from a man between 18 and 29 years old with COVID-19, enrolled during active disease.

The chain joins TRBV29-1 to TRBJ2-3; 10 bases line up with TRBD2. The V gene's germline CDR1 is SQVTM and CDR2 ANQGSEA. V lost 4 bases, J lost 5 bases, and 12 bases stayed unmatched. The CDR3 totals 16 residues. The CDR3 region is CSVALTAGGPGDTQYF. The CDR3 bases are TGCAGCGTTGCACTAACAGCGGGAGGGCCCGGAGATACGCAGTATTTT.

The chain links TRBV9 to TRBJ2-1, with D perhaps TRBD2 (6 bases). The V gene lost 4 bases and the J gene lost 0 bases, with 20 bases spanning the gap. The CDR3 loop spans 18 amino acids. In germline, CDR1 is SGDLS, CDR2 YYNGEE. The CDR3 loop reads CASSPSGGGASSYNEQFF. The CDR3 region has the DNA TGTGCCAGCAGCCCTTCGGGCGGCGGGGCGAGCTCCTACAATGAGCAGTTCTTC. The whole variable domain, filled in from reference TRBV9 and TRBJ2-1, reads DSGVTQTPKHLITATGQRVTLRCSPRSGDLSVYWYQQSLDQGLQFLIQYYNGEERAKGNILERFSAQQFPDLHSELNLSSLELGDSALYFCASSPSGGGASSYNEQFFGPGTRLTVL.

J is TRBJ2-1 and V is TRBV19; D not resolved. V lost 2 bases and J 12 bases, leaving 8 bases between the germline ends. Germline V gene lookup returns CDR1 LNHDA and CDR2 SQIVND (reference sequence). This CDR3 spans 11 amino acids. This CDR3 reads CASSISLMQFF. The CDR3 nucleotides are TGTGCCAGTAGTATATCGCTAATGCAGTTCTTC.

The rearrangement links TRBV28 to TRBJ1-2, with D tentatively TRBD1 (6 bases). The V end lost 6 bases, the J end lost 8 bases, and 16 bases lay between the germline ends. CDR1 and CDR2 from the germline V gene are MDHEN and SYDVKM. This CDR3 is built from 13 residues. This CDR3 reads CASRQGLGRGYTF. The CDR3 DNA follows: TGTGCCAGCAGGCAGGGGTTAGGTAGGGGCTACACCTTC.

This chain connects TRBV19 to TRBJ1-2; D remains unclear. CDR1 LNHDA and CDR2 SQIVND come from the germline V gene (reference sequence). Trimming shortened V by 0 bases and J by 4 bases, and 12 bases separated the two germline ends. The CDR3 loop spans 15 amino acids. CDR3 amino acids: CASSIDSEHIYGYTF. Written as DNA, the CDR3 is TGTGCCAGTAGTATAGATTCAGAACACATCTATGGCTACACCTTC.

The chain couples TRBV24-1 to TRBJ2-1, with 7 positions matching TRBD1. This CDR3 is built from 16 residues. Germline V gene lookup returns CDR1 KGHDR and CDR2 SFDVKD. V dropped 5 bases and J dropped 1; count of bases not matched to a gene: 7. The CDR3: CATSAQQGISYNEQFF. The CDR3 DNA reads as TGTGCCACCAGTGCTCAACAGGGGATATCCTACAATGAGCAGTTCTTC.

This clone appeared once. The chain carries TRBV28 and TRBJ1-1; D is unclear. V lost 5 bases, J lost 5 bases, and 15 bases lay in between. This CDR3 comprises 14 residues. Germline lookup yields CDR1 MDHEN and CDR2 SYDVKM. The CDR3 sequence is CASSPTLDGTEAFF. The DNA for the CDR3 is TGTGCCAGCAGTCCGACACTTGATGGGACTGAAGCTTTCTTT.

This clone showed up just once. The chain employs TRBV4-3 and TRBJ1-1; a weak D match, TRBD1 (6 bases). V lost 0 bases and J 2 bases, leaving 10 bases between the germline ends. Per the germline V gene, CDR1 is LGHNA and CDR2 is YSLEER. CDR3 length equals 15 residues. The DNA for the CDR3 is TGCGCCAGCAGCCAAGATCAGGGGCCAAACACTGAAGCTTTCTTT. Translating it yields CASSQDQGPNTEAFF.

J is TRBJ1-4 and V is TRBV7-9; D is ambiguous. With 5 bases removed from V and 11 bases from J, the gap between germline ends came to 18 bases. Germline values: CDR1 SEHNR, CDR2 FQNEAQ (reference sequence). CDR3 length equals 14 residues. The CDR3 spells CASSTPTEAGKLFF. The DNA for the CDR3 is TGTGCCAGCAGCACGCCAACAGAGGCGGGGAAACTGTTTTTT.

The chain employs TRBV28 and TRBJ1-3; D unresolved. The germline V and J ends were trimmed by 3 bases and 0 bases, with 9 bases remaining between them. The CDR3 runs 15 residues. Germline lookup yields CDR1 MDHEN and CDR2 SYDVKM. The CDR3 bases are TGTGCCAGCAGTTTTGGGGAGGACTCTGGAAACACCATATATTTT. Amino acids: CASSFGEDSGNTIYF.

The chain joins TRBV7-6 to TRBJ2-7; 8 bases agree with TRBD1. Germline V gives CDR1 SGHVS, CDR2 FNYEAQ. The ends lost 6 bases at V and 6 bases at J; junction bases unmatched: 7. The CDR3 runs to 13 residues. The CDR3 DNA follows: TGTGCCAGCAGTTATGGACAGGGAGGCGAGCAGTACTTC. This sequence encodes CASSYGQGGEQYF.

This chain links TRBV9 with TRBJ2-7; 9 nucleotides agree with TRBD2. The CDR3 spans 18 residues. The V gene's germline CDR1 is SGDLS and CDR2 YYNGEE. V dropped 4 bases and J dropped 2; count of bases not matched to a gene: 16. The CDR3 DNA is TGTGCCAGCAGCCCCGGACTAGCGAGATACTTAGGGGCCTACGAGCAGTACTTC. Residues: CASSPGLARYLGAYEQYF.

The rearrangement links TRBV6-5 to TRBJ2-1, with 9 nucleotides matching TRBD1. Germline V gene lookup returns CDR1 MNHEY and CDR2 SVGAGI. The CDR3 has 13 residues. V was clipped by 3 bases and J by 9 bases; unmatched bases: 3. The CDR3 region has the DNA TGTGCCAGCAGTTATACAGGGGGCATTGAGCAGTTCTTC. Translating it yields CASSYTGGIEQFF.

This chain links TRBV11-3 with TRBJ2-1; 7 bases align to TRBD2. V was pared by 5 bases and J by 8 bases, with 12 bases of the junction left unmatched. Looked up from germline, CDR1 is SGHNT and CDR2 is YENEEA. The CDR3 is 15 amino acids. Here the CDR3 reads CASSPRGRGVDEQFF. CDR3 sequence (DNA): TGTGCCAGCAGCCCCCGGGGACGGGGGGTAGATGAGCAGTTCTTC.

The gene calls are TRBV10-3 and TRBJ2-1, with TRBD1 identical over 8 bases. Germline V CDR1 and CDR2: ENHRY, SYGVKD. The CDR3 sequence is 16 residues long. V gave up 6 bases and J gave up 1 base; unmatched junction bases: 8. Here the CDR3 DNA reads TGTGCCATCAGGCCCGACAGGGGTAGTTCCTACAATGAGCAGTTCTTC. It codes for CAIRPDRGSSYNEQFF.

This sequence joins TRBV5-1 and TRBJ2-3, with a tentative D call TRBD1 (5 bases). The CDR3 has 15 amino acids. Trimming took off 0 bases at V and 2 bases at J, with 10 bases between the two ends. Germline loops: CDR1 SGHRS, CDR2 YFSETQ. Here the CDR3 DNA reads TGCGCCAGCAGCTTGGAGGGGCACCTCACAGATACGCAGTATTTT. Protein: CASSLEGHLTDTQYF.

This chain joins TRBV6-5 and TRBJ1-2; the match to TRBD1 covers 8 bases. From germline, CDR1 is MNHEY and CDR2 SVGAGI. Trimming at V came to 0 bases and at J to 3 bases, leaving 6 bases not matched to a gene. The CDR3 totals 16 residues. CDR3 region: CASSYSGRGRDYGYTF. Written as DNA, the CDR3 is TGTGCCAGCAGTTACTCGGGCAGGGGGCGCGACTATGGCTACACCTTC.

This clone came up a few times. This sequence joins TRBV20-1 and TRBJ1-2; D gene uncertain. This CDR3 comprises 9 residues. Germline CDR1 reads DFQATT; CDR2 reads SNEGSKA (reference sequence). With 6 bases removed from V and 6 bases from J, the gap between germline ends came to 5 bases. CDR3 loop: CSAADGYTF. The DNA for the CDR3 is TGCAGTGCGGCCGATGGCTACACCTTC.

This chain links TRBV5-8 with TRBJ2-1, with 15 nucleotides matching TRBD2. The CDR3 runs 15 residues. The junction had 3 bases not matched to a gene; V was cut back by 2 bases and J by 9 bases. CDR1 and CDR2 from the germline V gene are SGHTS and YDEGEE. CDR3 region: CASSFRTSGRGEQFF. CDR3 DNA: TGTGCCAGCAGCTTCAGGACTAGCGGGAGGGGTGAGCAGTTCTTC.

This clone occurred once. The rearrangement uses TRBV28 and TRBJ2-7; 11 positions agree with TRBD2. Trimming cost V 8 bases and J 1 base; bases outside gene matches: 7. This CDR3 is built from 15 residues. The V gene's germline CDR1 is MDHEN and CDR2 SYDVKM. Written as DNA, the CDR3 is TGTGCCAGCTTAGACCTAGCGGGAGGTTCCTACGAGCAGTACTTC. Translating it yields CASLDLAGGSYEQYF.

The chain links TRBV6-6 to TRBJ2-7; TRBD1 matches 10 bases. This CDR3 contains 16 residues. J was trimmed by 1 base and V by 4 bases; bases with no gene match: 7. Germline loops: CDR1 MNHNY, CDR2 SVGAGI (reference sequence). Here the CDR3 reads CASSSQDRGLSYEQYF. The CDR3 DNA follows: TGTGCCAGCAGTTCCCAAGACAGGGGGCTTTCCTACGAGCAGTACTTC.

The count of this clone is one. This CDR3 is CASKKRGYAGELFF. In DNA form, the CDR3 reads TGTGCCAGCAAAAAAAGGGGGTACGCCGGGGAGCTGTTTTTT. V gene TRBV28 combines with J gene TRBJ2-2, with a possible D match to TRBD1 (6 bases). The ends were cut back, 7 bases at V and 6 bases at J, with 15 bases in the middle. This CDR3 has 14 residues. Looked up from germline, CDR1 is MDHEN and CDR2 is SYDVKM.

The chain has TRBV28 and TRBJ1-5; 8 bases fit TRBD1. Germline values: CDR1 MDHEN, CDR2 SYDVKM. Trimming at V came to 5 bases and at J to 2 bases, leaving 2 bases not matched to a gene. The CDR3 consists of 14 residues. The CDR3 DNA is TGTGCCAGCAGTCCGGACAGGGGCAATCAGCCCCAGCATTTT. It translates to CASSPDRGNQPQHF.

This chain links TRBV5-1 with TRBJ2-7, with a possible D match to TRBD1 (6 bases). Deletions cut 0 bases from V and 5 bases from J, with 12 bases between. Germline V gene data show CDR1 as SGHRS and CDR2 as YFSETQ. The CDR3 runs to 14 residues. This CDR3 is CASSLGRGDDEQYF. DNA for the CDR3: TGCGCCAGCAGCTTGGGCAGGGGAGATGACGAGCAGTACTTC.

The V gene is TRBV5-6, the J gene TRBJ2-7; 8 bases are a match to TRBD1. The CDR3 has 16 amino acids. Trimming at V came to 0 bases and at J to 5 bases, leaving 10 bases not matched to a gene. CDR1 and CDR2 from the germline V gene are SGHDT and YYEEEE. The CDR3 region has the DNA TGTGCCAGCAGCTTGGCTAGGGACAGGCTCCTCGACGAGCAGTACTTC. Its protein is CASSLARDRLLDEQYF.

Here the CDR3 DNA reads TGTGCCAGCAGCTTAGATCCTTACGAGCAGTACTTC. Protein: CASSLDPYEQYF. The V gene is TRBV11-2, the J gene TRBJ2-7; D call uncertain. Between the trimmed V and J ends, which lost 0 bases and 4 bases, there was a span of 4 bases. This CDR3 contains 12 residues. Germline values: CDR1 SGHAT, CDR2 FQNNGV.

CDR3 protein: CASSSPGTYEQYF. DNA of the CDR3: TGTGCCAGCAGTTCCCCGGGAACCTACGAGCAGTACTTC. The rearrangement joins TRBV28 to TRBJ2-7, with D perhaps TRBD2 (5 bases). The germline V gene has CDR1 MDHEN and CDR2 SYDVKM. The length of the CDR3 is 13 residues. V was trimmed by 4 bases and J by 2 bases, leaving 9 bases between them.

This sequence joins TRBV2 and TRBJ1-1; 8 bases fit TRBD1. The CDR3 contains 14 residues. With V trimmed by 2 bases and J by 11 bases, 10 bases remained unmatched. Germline V lookup: CDR1 SNHLY, CDR2 FYNNEI. CDR3 nucleotide sequence: TGTGCCAGCAGTGAATTCGGACAGGGCTATAGGGCTTTCTTT. As protein: CASSEFGQGYRAFF.

J is TRBJ1-2 and V is TRBV6-6; D call uncertain. The germline gives CDR1 MNHNY, CDR2 SVGAGI (reference sequence). Trimming stripped 0 bases from V and 6 bases from J, with 8 bases between. The CDR3 is made up of 13 amino acids. The CDR3 reads CASSYSDGNGYTF. The CDR3 coding sequence is TGTGCCAGCAGTTACTCGGACGGGAATGGCTACACCTTC.

The chain recombines TRBV13 with TRBJ2-5; the match to TRBD2 covers 8 bases. Germline values: CDR1 PRHDT, CDR2 FYEKMQ (reference sequence). This CDR3 has 15 residues. The V segment lost 2 bases and the J segment 4 bases; nucleotides outside the gene matches: 6. As DNA, the CDR3 is TGTGCCAGCAGCTTAAGGACGGGGGGGAGAGAGACCCAGTACTTC. This codes for CASSLRTGGRETQYF. The variable domain in full, with the rest retrieved from reference TRBV13 and TRBJ2-5, is AAGVIQSPRHLIKEKRETATLKCYPIPRHDTVYWYQQGPGQDPQFLISFYEKMQSDKGSIPDRFSAQQFSDYHSELNMSSLELGDSALYFCASSLRTGGRETQYFGPGTRLLVL.

The V call is TRBV6-6, the J call TRBJ2-7; 7 bases match TRBD1. In germline, CDR1 is MNHNY, CDR2 SVGAGI (reference sequence). With 0 bases clipped from V and 0 bases from J, the junction kept 2 bases outside the gene matches. The CDR3 covers 15 residues. This chain's CDR3 is CASSYSRQGSYEQYF. The CDR3 DNA is TGTGCCAGCAGTTACTCGAGACAGGGCTCCTACGAGCAGTACTTC.

The chain links TRBV15 to TRBJ2-2, with D maybe TRBD2 (5 bases). Germline V gives CDR1 LNHNV, CDR2 YYDKDF (reference sequence). CDR3 size: 14 residues. Deletions cut 2 bases from V and 5 bases from J, with 9 bases between. CDR3 in DNA: TGTGCCACCAGCAGAAATTCGGGGACCGGGGAGCTGTTTTTT. Amino acids: CATSRNSGTGELFF.